This T cell receptor (beta chain) was sequenced in a study of neoadjuvant nivolumab and ipilimumab in lung cancer. Libraries were prepared by immunoSEQ multiplex PCR; TCRdb keeps only in-frame clonotypes and omits some of them. The table includes about 8,800 clones, 60% to 85% detected once. Study results and caveats: From pretherapy to surgery, tumor richness and clonality rose with dual therapy. Compared with tumor-adjacent uninvolved lung, resected tumors showed greater richness and clonality.

V was trimmed by 2 bases and J by 1 base, leaving 18 bases between them. The CDR3 runs 17 residues. Germline V gene sequence: CDR1 SGHRS, CDR2 YFSETQ. This clone was picked up a small number of times. Its target is not known. The chain is built from TRBV5-1 and TRBJ1-1; weak D call: TRBD1 (6 bases). The TCR was taken from an adult with non-small cell lung cancer. The sample consisted of tumor tissue, taken after neoadjuvant nivolumab, alone or with ipilimumab, at or shortly before surgery. CDR3 bases: TGCGCCAGCAGCTTACTGGGGGGCGCAGAGTGGAACACTGAAGCTTTCTTT. Its translation: CASSLLGGAEWNTEAFF.